The present TCR beta chain was sequenced within a study of long-term antiretroviral therapy in people with HIV. The run of the v3.0 immunoSEQ assay was at survey level. Sequencing used immunoSEQ multiplex PCR; TCRdb keeps in-frame clones, though not all of them. The data hold fewer than 25,000 clones, with roughly 84% observed a single time. Germline V gives CDR1 SGHKS, CDR2 YYEKEE (reference sequence). This CDR3 is built from 17 residues. V was shortened by 4 bases and J by 6 bases, with 23 bases between the two germline ends. This receptor was taken from a man in his fifties with HIV. The V gene is TRBV5-5, the J gene TRBJ1-5, with D tentatively TRBD1 (5 bases). The material sequenced was unsorted PBMCs, taken at the start of antiretroviral therapy. The CDR3 loop is CASSPAAGGGVGQPQHF. The CDR3 nucleotides are TGTGCCAGCAGCCCCGCGGCAGGTGGAGGGGTCGGTCAGCCCCAGCATTTT. The whole variable domain, filled in from reference TRBV5-5 and TRBJ1-5, reads DAGVTQSPTHLIKTRGQQVTLRCSPISGHKSVSWYQQVLGQGPQFIFQYYEKEERGRGNFPDRFSARQFPNYSSELNVNALLLGDSALYLCASSPAAGGGVGQPQHFGDGTRLSIL.